This record covers a single T cell receptor (beta chain). The data belong to a study of blood T cells in healthy people across ages. Next came a second PCR, run for about 7 to 12 cycles, which used a sample-barcoded 5' primer along with a J-beta primer mix. TCRdb called the 5' RACE reads again in MiXCR, with one record for every CDR3 protein. The table lists approximately 800,000 distinct CDR3 sequences, more than 35% of them singletons. V was shortened by 7 bases and J by 13 bases, with 23 bases between the two germline ends. The CDR3 runs to 15 residues. Germline CDR1 is MRHNA and CDR2 is SNTAGT. The receptor's source is a man older than 75 in good health. The sample consisted of blood. The chain has TRBV6-4 and TRBJ1-6; perhaps TRBD1 as D (5 bases). The CDR3 is CASKDFRGRRFPLHF. The CDR3 coding sequence is TGTGCCAGCAAGGATTTCCGGGGACGCCGTTTTCCCCTCCACTTT.